This TCR beta chain was observed in a study of T cell responses to AZD1222 COVID-19 vaccine. V was pared by 7 bases and J by 6 bases, with 7 bases of the junction left unmatched. Germline V gene data show CDR1 as LNHDA and CDR2 as SQIVND (reference sequence). The CDR3 runs to 15 residues. Overall study findings and caveats: Donors were largely white British and mainly female; clonal diversity was possibly underestimated. The reported proportion of spike-specific TCRs targeting unmutated variant regions was nearly half. Repertoires were sampled only after the peak T cell response. Only six people who got AZD1222 tested seropositive at baseline.

The repertoire was sequenced with immunoSEQ multiplex PCR; TCRdb's copy has only in-frame clones and lacks some. Seen here are 200,000 to 250,000 clones, 90% to 95% observed once, and the top ten hold over 1.5%. As concerns this clone: Its cognate antigen is unknown.

This rearrangement joins TRBV19 to TRBJ2-2; 11 bases line up with TRBD1. The TCR comes from an adult who received the MenACWY meningococcal vaccine as a control. Material: peripheral blood, obtained 28 days after the second dose of the MenACWY control vaccine. The CDR3 coding sequence is TGTGCCAGTAATACCGGGACAGGGGGTTCCGGGGAGCTGTTTTTT. Its protein product is CASNTGTGGSGELFF.